The clone carrying this TCR beta chain has only a few counts. Its antigen is currently unknown. This record belongs to a study of OX40 agonist ivuxolimab in advanced cancers. Study-wide points: Fewer expanded clones were found on average in CD4+ than in CD8+ T cells. Researchers did not establish what antigens the expanded peripheral T cells target.

Data came from immunoSEQ multiplex PCR; TCRdb stores just in-frame clones and leaves some out. The data show 95,000 to 100,000 clones, 70% to 85% seen once. The germline gives CDR1 SGHNT, CDR2 YYREEE (reference sequence). V lost 4 bases, J lost 8 bases, and 12 bases lay in between. CDR3 length equals 12 residues. Anyone with autoimmune disease history or systemic immunosuppression was excluded. Baseline was the first blood sampling point, followed by cycle 4 day 1 and cycle 7 day 1. This TCR derives from an adult with an advanced solid tumor such as melanoma, head and neck, liver or kidney cancer. The material was CD4+ or CD8+ T cells sorted from blood, obtained in a trial of the OX40 agonist ivuxolimab. The chain employs TRBV5-4 and TRBJ1-2; D call uncertain. CDR3 sequence reads: CASSQSWAGYTF. The CDR3 region has the DNA TGTGCCAGCAGCCAATCTTGGGCCGGCTACACCTTC.